The rows below give T cell receptor beta chains drawn from one sample of a study of early T cells in non-severe SARS-CoV-2 infection. From the 5' RACE reads, TCRdb called clonotypes with MiXCR, one entry per CDR3 protein. The sample lists about 59,000 distinct CDR3 sequences; around 14% were seen once. The input for sequencing was whole blood, taken at baseline. All receptors derive from an adult who was a healthcare worker with PCR-confirmed SARS-CoV-2 infection or an uninfected control (not recorded which). CDR3s include the opening cysteine and the closing phenylalanine or tryptophan. Each record gives: CDR3 length, clone size, J gene, D gene, V gene, CDR3 protein, CDR3 DNA. The D gene is left open where the match is weak. The listing skips clone size in some rows; elsewhere it reads once, few, many or a size class.

len: 14
abundance: NA
j_gene: TRBJ2-7
d_gene: TRBD2
v_gene: TRBV6-2/TRBV6-3
CDR3aa: CASRPLAGLYEQYF
CDR3nt: TGTGCCAGCAGACCTCTAGCGGGCCTCTACGAGCAGTACTTC

len: 14
abundance: many
j_gene: TRBJ1-5
d_gene: NA
v_gene: TRBV18
CDR3aa: CASSRGTRNQPQHF
CDR3nt: TGTGCCAGCTCACGAGGGACCAGAAATCAGCCCCAGCATTTT

len: 15
abundance: NA
j_gene: TRBJ2-1
d_gene: TRBD1
v_gene: TRBV6-1
CDR3aa: CASSENRGLGSEQFF
CDR3nt: TGTGCCAGCAGTGAAAACAGGGGGCTGGGGAGTGAGCAGTTCTTC

len: 16
abundance: medium-sized
j_gene: TRBJ2-3
d_gene: NA
v_gene: TRBV3-1
CDR3aa: CASSQAGGTSTDTQYF
CDR3nt: TGTGCCAGCAGCCAAGCGGGCGGGACCAGCACAGATACGCAGTATTTT

len: 18
abundance: few
j_gene: TRBJ1-1
d_gene: NA
v_gene: TRBV7-9
CDR3aa: CVARGLSPTELEDTEAFF
CDR3nt: TGTGTGGCGAGAGGACTCAGCCCGACAGAGTTGGAGGACACTGAAGCTTTCTTT

len: 15
abundance: NA
j_gene: TRBJ1-5
d_gene: NA
v_gene: TRBV10-2
CDR3aa: CASSEFLDSNQPQHF
CDR3nt: TGCGCCAGCAGTGAATTTCTCGATAGCAATCAGCCCCAGCATTTT

len: 15
abundance: few
j_gene: TRBJ2-5
d_gene: NA
v_gene: TRBV4-1
CDR3aa: CASSQDYGGTPTQYF
CDR3nt: TGCGCCAGCAGCCAAGATTATGGTGGGACTCCGACCCAGTACTTC

len: 13
abundance: NA
j_gene: TRBJ1-2
d_gene: NA
v_gene: TRBV29-1
CDR3aa: CSVDKGPDYGYTF
CDR3nt: TGCAGCGTTGATAAGGGGCCGGACTATGGCTACACCTTC

len: 14
abundance: many
j_gene: TRBJ2-1
d_gene: NA
v_gene: TRBV7-3
CDR3aa: CASSPNGLDNEQFF
CDR3nt: TGTGCCAGCAGCCCTAACGGCCTCGACAATGAGCAGTTCTTC

len: 14
abundance: NA
j_gene: TRBJ2-7
d_gene: NA
v_gene: TRBV6-6
CDR3aa: CASSYPARSYEQYF
CDR3nt: TGTGCCAGCAGTTACCCCGCCCGGTCCTACGAGCAGTACTTC

len: 15
abundance: medium-sized
j_gene: TRBJ2-7
d_gene: TRBD2
v_gene: TRBV7-2
CDR3aa: CASSPGGGVKGEQYF
CDR3nt: TGTGCCAGCAGCCCGGGGGGGGGCGTTAAAGGCGAGCAGTACTTC

len: 12
abundance: few
j_gene: TRBJ1-2
d_gene: NA
v_gene: TRBV20-1
CDR3aa: CSARDTSRGYTF
CDR3nt: TGCAGTGCCCGGGACACCTCTAGAGGCTACACCTTC

len: 18
abundance: many
j_gene: TRBJ2-7
d_gene: TRBD2
v_gene: TRBV29-1
CDR3aa: CSVELSRLAGVSSYEQYF
CDR3nt: TGCAGCGTTGAACTATCCCGGCTAGCGGGGGTTAGCTCCTACGAGCAGTACTTC

len: 12
abundance: few
j_gene: TRBJ1-4
d_gene: NA
v_gene: TRBV7-8
CDR3aa: CASSPLREKLFF
CDR3nt: TGTGCCAGCAGCCCCCTTCGGGAAAAACTGTTTTTT

len: 17
abundance: NA
j_gene: TRBJ2-7
d_gene: NA
v_gene: TRBV28
CDR3aa: CASKITPSLSSSYEQYF
CDR3nt: TGTGCCAGCAAAATAACCCCCAGCCTTTCATCATCCTACGAGCAGTACTTC

len: 14
abundance: many
j_gene: TRBJ2-1
d_gene: NA
v_gene: TRBV20-1
CDR3aa: CSAPKGSSYNEQFF
CDR3nt: TGCAGTGCCCCGAAGGGGAGCTCCTACAATGAGCAGTTCTTC

len: 15
abundance: NA
j_gene: TRBJ2-1
d_gene: NA
v_gene: TRBV14
CDR3aa: CASSHTLDIYNEQFF
CDR3nt: TGTGCCAGCAGCCACACCCTGGACATCTACAATGAGCAGTTCTTC

len: 16
abundance: NA
j_gene: TRBJ2-7
d_gene: TRBD1
v_gene: TRBV11-2
CDR3aa: CASSSPTGGSSYEQYF
CDR3nt: TGTGCCAGCAGTTCTCCCACAGGGGGGAGCTCCTACGAGCAGTACTTC

len: 14
abundance: few
j_gene: TRBJ1-1
d_gene: NA
v_gene: TRBV10-1
CDR3aa: CASSPGSLGTEAFF
CDR3nt: TGCGCCAGCAGCCCCGGGAGCCTGGGCACTGAAGCTTTCTTT

len: 14
abundance: NA
j_gene: TRBJ2-7
d_gene: NA
v_gene: TRBV10-3
CDR3aa: CAINFGGHSYEQYF
CDR3nt: TGTGCCATCAACTTCGGTGGGCACTCCTACGAGCAGTACTTC

len: 14
abundance: NA
j_gene: TRBJ1-5
d_gene: NA
v_gene: TRBV24-1
CDR3aa: CATSDSQDNQPQHF
CDR3nt: TGTGCCACCAGTGATTCTCAGGACAATCAGCCCCAGCATTTT

len: 14
abundance: medium-sized
j_gene: TRBJ2-1
d_gene: TRBD2
v_gene: TRBV7-3
CDR3aa: CASSSSGTRSEQFF
CDR3nt: TGTGCCAGCAGCTCCTCCGGGACTAGAAGTGAGCAGTTCTTC

len: 16
abundance: NA
j_gene: TRBJ2-3
d_gene: NA
v_gene: TRBV28
CDR3aa: CASRFEAVGNRDTQYF
CDR3nt: TGTGCCAGCAGATTCGAAGCGGTGGGAAATAGGGATACGCAGTATTTT